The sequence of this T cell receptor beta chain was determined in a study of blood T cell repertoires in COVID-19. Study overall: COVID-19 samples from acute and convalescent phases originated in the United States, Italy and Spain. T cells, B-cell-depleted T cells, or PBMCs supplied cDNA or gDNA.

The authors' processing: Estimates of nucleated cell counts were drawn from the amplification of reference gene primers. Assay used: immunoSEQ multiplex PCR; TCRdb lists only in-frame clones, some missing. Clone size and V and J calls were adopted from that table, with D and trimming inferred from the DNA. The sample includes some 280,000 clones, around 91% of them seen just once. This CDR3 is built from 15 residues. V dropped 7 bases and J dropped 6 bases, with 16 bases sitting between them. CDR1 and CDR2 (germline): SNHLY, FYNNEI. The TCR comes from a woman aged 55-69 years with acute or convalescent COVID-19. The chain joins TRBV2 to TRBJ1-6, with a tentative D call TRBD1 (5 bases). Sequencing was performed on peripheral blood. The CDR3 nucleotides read TGTGCCAGCATGACCGGAAGACAGTTTAATTCACCCCTCCACTTT. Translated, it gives CASMTGRQFNSPLHF.